This entry features one TCR beta chain sequence. The source of the sample is a study of T cell responses to AZD1222 COVID-19 vaccine. TCRdb keeps only in-frame clones here, not all; method: immunoSEQ multiplex PCR. Counted here are 100,000 or so clones, approximately 92% occurring once; the ten biggest clones make up about 1.2%. Trimming took off 0 bases at V and 2 bases at J, with 18 bases between the two ends. Germline CDR1 SGHAT, CDR2 FQNNGV. The CDR3 sequence is 18 residues long. The chain is built from TRBV11-2 and TRBJ2-3; maybe TRBD2 (5 bases). The specimen comprised peripheral blood, sampled on day 0 of AZD1222 vaccination. The TCR originated in an adult in good health. The CDR3 is CASSLDRDRAFYTDTQYF. DNA of the CDR3: TGTGCCAGCAGCTTAGATCGGGATCGGGCTTTCTACACAGATACGCAGTATTTT.